The clone carrying this T cell receptor (beta chain) was recorded at least ten times. Its matching antigen is unknown. V gave up 1 base and J gave up 2 bases; unmatched junction bases: 4. This CDR3 is 15 amino acids long. Germline CDR1 and CDR2: SGHRS and YFSETQ. Combining a sample-barcoded 5' primer with a J-beta primer mix, a second PCR ran for roughly 6 to 12 cycles. Each cDNA molecule carried a tag from a template-switch adaptor that contained 12 random nucleotides. TCRdb re-called the 5' RACE reads through MiXCR, storing one row per CDR3 protein. Of 1.5 million to 2 million distinct CDR3 sequences in the sample, about 39% are singletons; the top ten hold more than 20%. The sample originates from a study of blood T cells in healthy people across ages. Study-wide findings and caveats: Possibly confounding the expanded clonotype changes was the fact that donor CMV status was unknown.

At least 6 micrograms of total RNA were extracted per sample. The sequencing input was blood. The chain carries TRBV5-1 and TRBJ2-7; 9 positions agree with TRBD2. The TCR was taken from a human donor in good health. The CDR3 sequence is CASSLNSGGTYEQYF. CDR3 coding DNA: TGCGCCAGCAGCTTGAATAGCGGGGGCACCTACGAGCAGTACTTC.